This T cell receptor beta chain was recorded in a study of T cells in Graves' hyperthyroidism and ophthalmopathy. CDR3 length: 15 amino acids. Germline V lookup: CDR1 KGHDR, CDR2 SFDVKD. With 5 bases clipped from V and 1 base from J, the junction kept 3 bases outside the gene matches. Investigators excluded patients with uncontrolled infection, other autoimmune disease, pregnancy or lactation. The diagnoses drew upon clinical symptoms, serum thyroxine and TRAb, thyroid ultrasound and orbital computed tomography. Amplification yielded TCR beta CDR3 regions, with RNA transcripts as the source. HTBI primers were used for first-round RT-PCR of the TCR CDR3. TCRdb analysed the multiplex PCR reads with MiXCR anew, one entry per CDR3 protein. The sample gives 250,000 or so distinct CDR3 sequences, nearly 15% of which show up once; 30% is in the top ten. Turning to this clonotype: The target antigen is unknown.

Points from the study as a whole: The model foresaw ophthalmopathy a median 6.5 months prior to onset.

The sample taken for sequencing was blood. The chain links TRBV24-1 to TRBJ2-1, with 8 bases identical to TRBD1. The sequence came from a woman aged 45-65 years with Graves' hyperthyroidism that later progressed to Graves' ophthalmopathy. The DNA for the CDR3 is TGTGCCACCAGTGGCGGACAGGGTTCCTACAATGAGCAGTTCTTC. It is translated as CATSGGQGSYNEQFF.